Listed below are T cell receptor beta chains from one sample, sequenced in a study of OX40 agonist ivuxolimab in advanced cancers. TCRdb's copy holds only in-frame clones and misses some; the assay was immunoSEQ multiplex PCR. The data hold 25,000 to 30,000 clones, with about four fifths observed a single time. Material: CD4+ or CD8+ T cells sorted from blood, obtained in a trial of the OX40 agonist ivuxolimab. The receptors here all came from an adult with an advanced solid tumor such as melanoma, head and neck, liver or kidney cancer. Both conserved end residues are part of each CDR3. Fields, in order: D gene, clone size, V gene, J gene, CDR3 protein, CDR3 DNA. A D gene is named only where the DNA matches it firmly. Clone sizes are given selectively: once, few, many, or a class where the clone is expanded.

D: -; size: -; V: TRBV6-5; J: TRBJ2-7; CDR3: CASSLADSSYEQYF; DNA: TGTGCCAGCAGTTTAGCGGATAGCTCCTACGAGCAGTACTTC
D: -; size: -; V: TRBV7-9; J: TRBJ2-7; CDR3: CASSLGNIAYEQYF; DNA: TGTGCCAGCAGCCTCGGAAACATTGCCTACGAGCAGTACTTC
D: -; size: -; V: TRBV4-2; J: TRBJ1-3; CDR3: CASSQGQTSGNTIYF; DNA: TGTGCCAGCAGCCAAGGACAGACCTCTGGGAACACCATATATTTT
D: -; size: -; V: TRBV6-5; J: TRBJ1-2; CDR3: CASSYGQRGLYGYTF; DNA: TGTGCCAGCAGTTACGGGCAGCGAGGCCTCTATGGCTACACCTTC
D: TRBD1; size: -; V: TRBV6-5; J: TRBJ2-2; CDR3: CASREGARELFF; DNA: TGTGCCAGCAGAGAGGGGGCCCGGGAGCTGTTTTTT
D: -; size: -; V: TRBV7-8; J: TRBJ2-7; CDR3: CASSPRWDREIYEQYF; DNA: TGTGCCAGCAGCCCGCGCTGGGACCGCGAGATATACGAGCAGTACTTC
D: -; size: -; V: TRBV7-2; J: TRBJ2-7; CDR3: CASSLSGSYEQYF; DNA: TGTGCCAGCAGCTTAAGCGGGTCCTACGAGCAGTACTTC
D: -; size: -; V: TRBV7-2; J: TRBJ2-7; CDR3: CASSITGTVSSYEQYF; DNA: TGTGCCAGCAGCATAACGGGGACCGTGAGCTCCTACGAGCAGTACTTC
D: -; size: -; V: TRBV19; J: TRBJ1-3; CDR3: CASSIAGLRAAGNTIYF; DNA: TGTGCCAGTAGTATAGCTGGCCTAAGGGCGGCTGGAAACACCATATATTTT
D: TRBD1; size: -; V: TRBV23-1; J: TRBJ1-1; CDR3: CASRPGQLNTEAFF; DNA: TGCGCCAGCAGACCGGGACAGTTGAACACTGAAGCTTTCTTT
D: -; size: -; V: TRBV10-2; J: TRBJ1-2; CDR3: CASREFAGGHYGYTF; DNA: TGCGCCAGCAGGGAGTTTGCGGGGGGTCACTATGGCTACACCTTC
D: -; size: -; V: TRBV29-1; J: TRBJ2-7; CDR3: CSVLGPYEQYF; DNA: TGCAGCGTACTGGGACCCTACGAGCAGTACTTC
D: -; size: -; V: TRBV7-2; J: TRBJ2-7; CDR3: CASSPRAGAPYEQYF; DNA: TGTGCCAGCAGCCCCAGGGCAGGGGCGCCCTACGAGCAGTACTTC
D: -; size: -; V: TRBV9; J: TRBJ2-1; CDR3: CASSPEGFDNEQFF; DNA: TGTGCCAGCAGCCCTGAGGGGTTCGACAATGAGCAGTTCTTC
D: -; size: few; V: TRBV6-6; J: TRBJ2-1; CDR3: CASSQDYNEQFF; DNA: TGTGCCAGCAGTCAGGACTACAATGAGCAGTTCTTC
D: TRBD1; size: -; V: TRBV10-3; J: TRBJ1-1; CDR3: CAIRDRGQNTEAFF; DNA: TGTGCCATTCGGGACAGGGGGCAGAACACTGAAGCTTTCTTT
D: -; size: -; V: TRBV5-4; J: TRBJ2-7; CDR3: CATEGNSEQYF; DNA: TGTGCCACGGAGGGGAACTCCGAGCAGTACTTC
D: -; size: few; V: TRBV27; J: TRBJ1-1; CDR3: CASSLQGRTEAFF; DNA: TGTGCCAGCAGTTTACAGGGCCGGACTGAAGCTTTCTTT
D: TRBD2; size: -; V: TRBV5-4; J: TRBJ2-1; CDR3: CASSPLAGSSYNEQFF; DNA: TGTGCCAGCAGCCCCTTAGCGGGGAGCTCCTACAATGAGCAGTTCTTC
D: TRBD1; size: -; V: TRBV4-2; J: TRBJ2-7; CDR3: CASSQVRDSSYEQYF; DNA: TGTGCCAGCAGCCAAGTCCGGGACAGCTCCTACGAGCAGTACTTC
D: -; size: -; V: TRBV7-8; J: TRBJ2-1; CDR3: CASSWKKTGEQFF; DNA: TGTGCCAGCAGCTGGAAGAAGACGGGTGAGCAGTTCTTC
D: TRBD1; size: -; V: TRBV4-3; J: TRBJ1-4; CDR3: CASSQEGAHEKLFF; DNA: TGCGCCAGCAGCCAGGAGGGGGCGCATGAAAAACTGTTTTTT
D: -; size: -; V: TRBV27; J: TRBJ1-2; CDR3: CASSLSGWAGANYGYTF; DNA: TGTGCCAGCAGTTTATCAGGGTGGGCAGGGGCGAACTATGGCTACACCTTC
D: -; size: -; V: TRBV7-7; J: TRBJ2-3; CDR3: CASSLHSTDTQYF; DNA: TGTGCTAGCAGCTTACACTCCACAGATACGCAGTATTTT
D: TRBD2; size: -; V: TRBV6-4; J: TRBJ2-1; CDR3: CASSDGTSGLNEQFF; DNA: TGTGCCAGCAGTGATGGGACTAGCGGTCTCAATGAGCAGTTCTTC
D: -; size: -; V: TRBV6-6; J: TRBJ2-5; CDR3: CASSYSRGGGEETQYF; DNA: TGTGCCAGCAGTTACTCTCGGGGCGGCGGTGAAGAGACCCAGTACTTC
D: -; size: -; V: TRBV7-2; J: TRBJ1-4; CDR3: CASSLTVLAEKLFF; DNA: TGTGCCAGCAGCCTCACTGTTCTGGCTGAAAAACTGTTTTTT
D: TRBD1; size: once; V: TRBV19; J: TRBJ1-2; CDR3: CASSPFSGTDYGYTF; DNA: TGTGCCAGTAGTCCGTTTTCAGGGACAGACTATGGCTACACCTTC
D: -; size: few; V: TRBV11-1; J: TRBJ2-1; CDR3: CASSLAVSTYNEQFF; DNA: TGTGCCAGCAGCTTAGCGGTCAGTACCTACAATGAGCAGTTCTTC
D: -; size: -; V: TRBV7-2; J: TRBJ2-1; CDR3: CASSFTQTGIGEQFF; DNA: TGTGCCAGCAGCTTCACTCAAACAGGGATAGGGGAGCAGTTCTTC
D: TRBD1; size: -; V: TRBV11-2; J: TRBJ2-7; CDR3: CASSLGTGTEQYF; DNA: TGTGCCAGCAGCTTAGGGACAGGGACCGAGCAGTACTTC
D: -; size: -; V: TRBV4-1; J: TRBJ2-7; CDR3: CASSQDGSYYYEQYF; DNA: TGCGCCAGCAGCCAAGATGGCAGCTACTACTACGAGCAGTACTTC
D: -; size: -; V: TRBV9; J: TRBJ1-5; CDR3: CASSVDGGGNQPQHF; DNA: TGTGCCAGCAGCGTAGATGGGGGTGGCAATCAGCCCCAGCATTTT
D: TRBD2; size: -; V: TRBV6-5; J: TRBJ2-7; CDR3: CAHSRGAGGTYEQYF; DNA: TGTGCCCACTCCCGGGGAGCGGGGGGGACCTACGAGCAGTACTTC
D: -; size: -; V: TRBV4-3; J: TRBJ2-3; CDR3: CASSAPPSGTDTQYF; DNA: TGCGCCAGCAGCGCACCCCCGTCTGGCACAGATACGCAGTATTTT
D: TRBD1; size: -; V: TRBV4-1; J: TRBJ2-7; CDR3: CASSQGPQGDYEQYF; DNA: TGCGCCAGCAGCCAAGGACCCCAGGGGGACTACGAGCAGTACTTC
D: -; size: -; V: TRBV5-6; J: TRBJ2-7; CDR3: CASSLGQSYEQYF; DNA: TGTGCCAGCAGCTTGGGACAGTCTTACGAGCAGTACTTC
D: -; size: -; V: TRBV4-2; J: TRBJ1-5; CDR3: CASSQPAGREQPQHF; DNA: TGTGCCAGCAGCCAACCCGCCGGTAGGGAACAGCCCCAGCATTTT
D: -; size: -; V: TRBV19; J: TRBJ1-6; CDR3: CASSIRASGDSPLHF; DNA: TGTGCCAGTAGTATTAGGGCGTCTGGGGATTCACCCCTCCACTTT
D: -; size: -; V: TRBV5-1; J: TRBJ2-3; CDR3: CASRARDSDTQYF; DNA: TGCGCCAGCAGAGCGAGGGACTCAGATACGCAGTATTTT